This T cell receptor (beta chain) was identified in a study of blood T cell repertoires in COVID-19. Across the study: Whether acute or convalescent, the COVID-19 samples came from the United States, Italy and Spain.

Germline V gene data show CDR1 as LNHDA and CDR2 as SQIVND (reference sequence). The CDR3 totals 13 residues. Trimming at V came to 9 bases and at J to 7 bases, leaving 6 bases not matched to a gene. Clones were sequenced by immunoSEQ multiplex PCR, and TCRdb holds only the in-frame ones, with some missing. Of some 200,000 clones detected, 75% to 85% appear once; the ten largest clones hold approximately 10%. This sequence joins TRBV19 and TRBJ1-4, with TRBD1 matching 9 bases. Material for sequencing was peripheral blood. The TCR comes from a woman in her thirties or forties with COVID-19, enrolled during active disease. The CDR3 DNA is TGTGCCAGCCACGACAGGGGGATTGAAAAACTGTTTTTT. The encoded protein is CASHDRGIEKLFF.